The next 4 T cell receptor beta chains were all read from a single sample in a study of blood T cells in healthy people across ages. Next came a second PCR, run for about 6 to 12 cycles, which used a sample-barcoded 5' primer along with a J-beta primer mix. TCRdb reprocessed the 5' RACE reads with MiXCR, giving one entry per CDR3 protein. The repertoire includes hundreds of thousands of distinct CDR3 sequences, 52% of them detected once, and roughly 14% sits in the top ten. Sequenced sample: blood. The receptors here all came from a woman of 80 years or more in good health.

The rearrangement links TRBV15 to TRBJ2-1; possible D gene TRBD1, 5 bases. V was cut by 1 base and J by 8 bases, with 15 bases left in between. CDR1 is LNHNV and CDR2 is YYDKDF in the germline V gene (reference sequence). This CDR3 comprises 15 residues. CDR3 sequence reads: CATSRVTAGFDEQFF. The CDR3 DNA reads TGTGCCACCAGCAGAGTAACGGCAGGGTTCGATGAGCAGTTCTTC.

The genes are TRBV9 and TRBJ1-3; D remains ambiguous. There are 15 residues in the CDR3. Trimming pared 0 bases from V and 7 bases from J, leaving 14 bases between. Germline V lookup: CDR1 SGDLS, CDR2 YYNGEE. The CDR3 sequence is CASSVAVGKLNTIYF. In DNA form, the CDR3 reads TGTGCCAGCAGCGTAGCGGTAGGGAAACTCAACACCATATATTTT.

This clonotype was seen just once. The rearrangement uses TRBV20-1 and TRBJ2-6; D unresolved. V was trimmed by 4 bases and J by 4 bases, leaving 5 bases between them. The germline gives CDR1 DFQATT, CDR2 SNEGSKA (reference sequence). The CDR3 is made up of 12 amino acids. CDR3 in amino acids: CSAIEGANVLTF. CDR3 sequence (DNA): TGCAGTGCTATCGAGGGGGCCAACGTCCTGACTTTC.

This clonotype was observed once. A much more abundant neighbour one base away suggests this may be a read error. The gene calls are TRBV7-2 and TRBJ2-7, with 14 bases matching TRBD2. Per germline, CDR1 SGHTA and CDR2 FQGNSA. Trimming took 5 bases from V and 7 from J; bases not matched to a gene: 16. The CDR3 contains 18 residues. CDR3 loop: CASSLQTSGGAIYNEQYF. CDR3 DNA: TGTGCCAGCAGCCTGCAGACTAGCGGGGGGGCAATCTACAATGAGCAGTACTTC.